The 2 T cell receptor beta chains given below trace back to one sample, sequenced in a study of STAT3 mutations in large granular lymphocyte leukemia. Study conclusions and caveats: At least one immunodominant TCR beta clonotype appeared in every T-cell large granular lymphocyte leukemia patient.

Assay: immunoSEQ multiplex PCR; the TCRdb copy retains only in-frame clones and omits some. In the table there are about 9,000 clones, 88% of which are singletons. No cognate antigen is known for these TCRs. Sample: peripheral blood mononuclear cells. These receptors all come from a man older than 75 with T-cell large granular lymphocyte leukemia. Some clones in this sample may be carry-over from other donors' samples.

The J gene is TRBJ2-1, the V gene TRBV30; D possibly corresponds to TRBD2 (5 bases). Trimming removed 0 bases from V and 2 bases from J, with 14 bases in between. The germline CDR1 and CDR2 sequences are GTSNPN and SVGIG (reference sequence). CDR3 length: 16 amino acids. The CDR3 protein is CAWSVKGSPTYNEQFF. The CDR3, as DNA: TGTGCCTGGAGTGTAAAAGGGAGCCCTACCTACAATGAGCAGTTCTTC.

The V and J genes are TRBV6-5 and TRBJ1-2, with 9 bases identical to TRBD1. The V gene end was trimmed by 6 bases and the J gene end by 2 bases; junction bases not matched to a gene: 4. Germline lookup yields CDR1 MNHEY and CDR2 SVGAGI. The CDR3 contains 14 residues. CDR3 residues: CASSVQGANYGYTF. The CDR3 DNA reads as TGTGCCAGCAGCGTACAGGGGGCCAACTATGGCTACACCTTC.